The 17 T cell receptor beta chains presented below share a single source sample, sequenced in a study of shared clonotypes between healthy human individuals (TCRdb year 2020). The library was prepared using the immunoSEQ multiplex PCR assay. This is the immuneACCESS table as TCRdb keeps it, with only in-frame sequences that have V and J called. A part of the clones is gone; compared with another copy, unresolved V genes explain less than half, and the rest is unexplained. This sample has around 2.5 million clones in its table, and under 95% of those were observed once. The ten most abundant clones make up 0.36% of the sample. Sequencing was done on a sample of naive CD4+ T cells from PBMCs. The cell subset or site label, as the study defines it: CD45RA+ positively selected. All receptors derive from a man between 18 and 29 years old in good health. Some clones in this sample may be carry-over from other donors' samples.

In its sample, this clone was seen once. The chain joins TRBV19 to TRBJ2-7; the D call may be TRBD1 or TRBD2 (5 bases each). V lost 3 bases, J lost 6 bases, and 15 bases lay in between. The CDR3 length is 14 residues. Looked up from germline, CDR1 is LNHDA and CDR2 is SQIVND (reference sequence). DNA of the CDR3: TGTGCCAGTAGTATGGGACGGATTGGGACCGAGCAGTACTTC. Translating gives CASSMGRIGTEQYF.

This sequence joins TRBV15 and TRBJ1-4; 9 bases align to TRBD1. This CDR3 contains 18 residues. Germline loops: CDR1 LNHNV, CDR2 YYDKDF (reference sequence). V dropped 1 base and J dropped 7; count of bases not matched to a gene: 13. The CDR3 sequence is CATSRADRGHPEVEKLFF. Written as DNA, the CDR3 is TGTGCCACCAGCAGAGCGGACAGGGGTCACCCCGAGGTTGAAAAACTGTTTTTT.

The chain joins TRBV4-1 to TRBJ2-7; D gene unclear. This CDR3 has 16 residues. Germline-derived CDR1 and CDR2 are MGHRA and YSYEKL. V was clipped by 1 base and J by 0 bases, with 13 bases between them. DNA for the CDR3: TGCGCCAGCAGCCAAGTTAGGAGCGCGAGCTCCTACGAGCAGTACTTC. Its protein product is CASSQVRSASSYEQYF.

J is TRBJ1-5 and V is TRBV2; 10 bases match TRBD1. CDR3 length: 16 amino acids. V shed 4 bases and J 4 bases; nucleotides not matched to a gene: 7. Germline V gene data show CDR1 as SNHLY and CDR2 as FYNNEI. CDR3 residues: CASSARDRGRNQPQHF. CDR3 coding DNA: TGTGCCAGCAGTGCCAGGGACAGGGGTCGAAATCAGCCCCAGCATTTT.

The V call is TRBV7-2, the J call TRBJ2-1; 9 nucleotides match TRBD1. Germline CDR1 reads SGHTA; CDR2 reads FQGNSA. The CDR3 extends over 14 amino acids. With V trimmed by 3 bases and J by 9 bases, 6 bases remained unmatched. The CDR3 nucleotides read TGTGCCAGCAGCTTGCGGACAGGGGTCCCTGAGCAGTTCTTC. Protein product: CASSLRTGVPEQFF. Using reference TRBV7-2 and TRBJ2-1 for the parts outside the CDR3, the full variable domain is GAGVSQSPSNKVTEKGKDVELRCDPISGHTALYWYRQSLGQGLEFLIYFQGNSAPDKSGLPSDRFSAERTGGSVSTLTIQRTQQEDSAVYLCASSLRTGVPEQFFGPGTRLTVL.

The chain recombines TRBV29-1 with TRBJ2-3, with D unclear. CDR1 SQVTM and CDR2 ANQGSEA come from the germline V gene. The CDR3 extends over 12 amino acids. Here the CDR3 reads CSDRTIGDTQYF. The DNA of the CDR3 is TGCAGTGATAGGACGATAGGAGATACGCAGTATTTT.

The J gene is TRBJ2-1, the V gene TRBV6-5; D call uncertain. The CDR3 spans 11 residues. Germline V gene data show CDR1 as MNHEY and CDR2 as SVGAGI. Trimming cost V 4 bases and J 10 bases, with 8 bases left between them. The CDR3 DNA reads TGTGCCAGCAGTTCCGATTTGGAGCAGTTCTTC. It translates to CASSSDLEQFF.

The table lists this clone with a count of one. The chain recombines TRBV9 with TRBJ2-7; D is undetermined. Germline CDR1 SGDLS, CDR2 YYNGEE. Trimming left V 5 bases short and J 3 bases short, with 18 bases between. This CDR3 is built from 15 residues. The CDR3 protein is CASSAHLGSDYEQYF. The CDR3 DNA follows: TGTGCCAGCAGTGCCCATCTAGGCAGCGACTACGAGCAGTACTTC.

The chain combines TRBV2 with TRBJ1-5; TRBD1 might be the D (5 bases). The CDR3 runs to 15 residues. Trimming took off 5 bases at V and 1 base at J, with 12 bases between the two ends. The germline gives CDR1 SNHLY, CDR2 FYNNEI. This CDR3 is CASSFDSKSNQPQHF. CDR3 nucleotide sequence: TGTGCCAGCAGTTTCGACAGTAAAAGCAATCAGCCCCAGCATTTT.

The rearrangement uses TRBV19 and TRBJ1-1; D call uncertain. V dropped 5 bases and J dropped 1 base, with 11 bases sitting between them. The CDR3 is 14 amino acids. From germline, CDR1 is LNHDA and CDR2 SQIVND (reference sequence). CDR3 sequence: CASSQRAGNTEAFF. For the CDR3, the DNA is TGTGCCAGTAGTCAACGGGCAGGGAACACTGAAGCTTTCTTT.

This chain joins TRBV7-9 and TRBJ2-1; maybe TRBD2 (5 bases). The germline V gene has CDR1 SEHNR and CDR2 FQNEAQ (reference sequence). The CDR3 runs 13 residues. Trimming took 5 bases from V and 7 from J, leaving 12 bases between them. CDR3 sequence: CASSPQPGNEQFF. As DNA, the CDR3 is TGTGCCAGCAGCCCCCAGCCGGGGAATGAGCAGTTCTTC.

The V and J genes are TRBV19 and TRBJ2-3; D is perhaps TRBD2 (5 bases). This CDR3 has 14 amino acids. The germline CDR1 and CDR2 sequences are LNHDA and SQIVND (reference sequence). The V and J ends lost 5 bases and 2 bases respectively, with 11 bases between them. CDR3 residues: CASSFGLPTDTQYF. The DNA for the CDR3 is TGTGCCAGTAGTTTTGGACTTCCCACAGATACGCAGTATTTT.

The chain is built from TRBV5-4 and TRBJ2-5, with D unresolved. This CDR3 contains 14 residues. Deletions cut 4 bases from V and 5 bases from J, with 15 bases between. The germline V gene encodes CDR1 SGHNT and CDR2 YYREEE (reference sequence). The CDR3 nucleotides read TGTGCCAGCAGCCCCCGACCGCCCGGGGAGACCCAGTACTTC. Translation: CASSPRPPGETQYF.

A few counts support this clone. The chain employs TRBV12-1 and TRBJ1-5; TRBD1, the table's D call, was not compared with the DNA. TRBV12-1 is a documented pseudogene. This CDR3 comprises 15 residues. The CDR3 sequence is CASSSTTGANQPQHF. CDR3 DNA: TGTGCCAGCAGCTCGACAACAGGGGCCAATCAGCCCCAGCATTTT.

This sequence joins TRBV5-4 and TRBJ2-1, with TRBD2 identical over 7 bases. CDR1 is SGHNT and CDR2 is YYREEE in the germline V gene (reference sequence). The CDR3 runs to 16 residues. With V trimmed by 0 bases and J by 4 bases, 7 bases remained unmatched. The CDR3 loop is CASSLVGGGIYNEQFF. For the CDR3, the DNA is TGTGCCAGCAGCTTGGTGGGGGGAGGGATATACAATGAGCAGTTCTTC.

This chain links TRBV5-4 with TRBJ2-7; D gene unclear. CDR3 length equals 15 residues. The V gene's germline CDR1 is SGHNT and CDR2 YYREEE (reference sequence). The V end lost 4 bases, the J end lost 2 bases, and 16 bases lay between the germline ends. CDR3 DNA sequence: TGTGCCAGCAGCCCCCCGCCCGGCAGAGCCTACGAGCAGTACTTC. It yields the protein CASSPPPGRAYEQYF.

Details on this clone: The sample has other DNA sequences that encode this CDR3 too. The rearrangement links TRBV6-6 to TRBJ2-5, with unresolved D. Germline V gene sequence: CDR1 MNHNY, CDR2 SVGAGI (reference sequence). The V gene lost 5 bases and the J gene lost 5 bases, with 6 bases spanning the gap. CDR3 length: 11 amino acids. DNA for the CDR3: TGTGCCAGCAGTCCACAGGAGACCCAGTACTTC. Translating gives CASSPQETQYF.